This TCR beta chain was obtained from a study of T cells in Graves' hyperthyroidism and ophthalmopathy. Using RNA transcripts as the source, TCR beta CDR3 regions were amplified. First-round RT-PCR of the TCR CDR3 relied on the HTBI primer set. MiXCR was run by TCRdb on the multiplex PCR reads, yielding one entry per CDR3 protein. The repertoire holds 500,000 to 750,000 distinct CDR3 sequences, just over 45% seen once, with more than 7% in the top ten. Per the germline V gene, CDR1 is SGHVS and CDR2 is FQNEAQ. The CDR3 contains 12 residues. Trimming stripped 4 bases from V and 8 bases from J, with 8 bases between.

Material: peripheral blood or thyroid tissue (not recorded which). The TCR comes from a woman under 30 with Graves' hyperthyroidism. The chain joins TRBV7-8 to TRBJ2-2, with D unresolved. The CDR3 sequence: CASSSGLGELFF. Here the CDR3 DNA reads TGTGCCAGCAGCTCGGGTCTTGGGGAGCTGTTTTTT.